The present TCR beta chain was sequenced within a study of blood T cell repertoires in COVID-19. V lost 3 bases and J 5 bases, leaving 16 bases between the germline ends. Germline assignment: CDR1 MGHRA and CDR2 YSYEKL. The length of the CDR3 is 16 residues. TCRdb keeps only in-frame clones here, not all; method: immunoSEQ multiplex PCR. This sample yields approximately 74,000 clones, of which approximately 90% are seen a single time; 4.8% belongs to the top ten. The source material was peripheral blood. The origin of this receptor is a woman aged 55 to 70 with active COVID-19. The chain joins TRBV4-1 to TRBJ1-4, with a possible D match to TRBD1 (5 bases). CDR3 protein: CASSQDTGVGNEKLFF. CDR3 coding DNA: TGCGCCAGCAGCCAGGACACTGGGGTAGGGAATGAAAAACTGTTTTTT.